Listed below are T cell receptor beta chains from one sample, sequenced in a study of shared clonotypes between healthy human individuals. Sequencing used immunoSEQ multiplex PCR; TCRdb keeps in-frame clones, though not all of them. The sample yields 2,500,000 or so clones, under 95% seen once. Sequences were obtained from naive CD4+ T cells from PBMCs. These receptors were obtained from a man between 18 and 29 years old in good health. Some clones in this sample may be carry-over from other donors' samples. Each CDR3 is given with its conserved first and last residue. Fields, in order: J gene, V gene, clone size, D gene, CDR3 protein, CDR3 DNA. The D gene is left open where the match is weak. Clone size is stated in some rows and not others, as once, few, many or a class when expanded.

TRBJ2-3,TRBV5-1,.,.,CASSLGRRRDSTFPDTQYF,TGCGCCAGCAGCTTGGGGCGTCGTCGGGACTCTACCTTCCCAGATACGCAGTATTTT
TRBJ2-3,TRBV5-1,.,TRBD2,CASSSTSGADTQYF,TGCGCCAGCAGTTCGACTAGCGGTGCGGATACGCAGTATTTT
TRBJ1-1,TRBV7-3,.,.,CASSLGTVNTEAFF,TGTGCCAGCAGCTTAGGGACGGTGAACACTGAAGCTTTCTTT
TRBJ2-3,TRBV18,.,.,CASSKTFTDTQYF,TGTGCCAGCTCAAAGACCTTCACAGATACGCAGTATTTT
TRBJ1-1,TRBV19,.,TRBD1,CASSIVGGADTEAFF,TGTGCCAGTAGTATAGTAGGGGGCGCGGACACTGAAGCTTTCTTT
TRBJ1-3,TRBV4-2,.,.,CASSFPRGGRGNTIYF,TGTGCCAGCAGTTTCCCCCGGGGGGGGCGAGGAAACACCATATATTTT
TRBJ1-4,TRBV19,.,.,CATSLGRSNEKLFF,TGTGCCACCAGTCTGGGGCGGTCTAATGAAAAACTGTTTTTT
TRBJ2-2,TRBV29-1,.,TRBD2,CSVGLMAGGSGELFF,TGCAGCGTTGGATTGATGGCGGGAGGTTCAGGGGAGCTGTTTTTT
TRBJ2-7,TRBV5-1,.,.,CASSLSYSDYEQYF,TGCGCCAGCAGCTTGTCGTACTCCGACTACGAGCAGTACTTC
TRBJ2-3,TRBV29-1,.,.,CSVEPADATDTQYF,TGCAGCGTTGAACCAGCGGACGCAACAGATACGCAGTATTTT
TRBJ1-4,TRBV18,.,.,CASSRGVAEKLFF,TGTGCCAGCTCCCGCGGGGTCGCTGAAAAACTGTTTTTT
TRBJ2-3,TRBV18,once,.,CASSPGVSDTQYF,TGTGCCAGCTCACCAGGGGTCTCGGATACGCAGTATTTT
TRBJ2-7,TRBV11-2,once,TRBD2,CASSLIAGGRYEQYF,TGTGCCAGCAGCCTTATAGCGGGAGGGCGGTACGAGCAGTACTTC
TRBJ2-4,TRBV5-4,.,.,CASSLGGTDKNIQYF,TGTGCCAGCAGCTTAGGGGGGACAGACAAAAACATTCAGTACTTC
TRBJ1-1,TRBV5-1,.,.,CASAPQVGTEAFF,TGCGCCAGCGCTCCACAGGTGGGGACTGAAGCTTTCTTT
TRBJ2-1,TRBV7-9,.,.,CASSPREQFF,TGTGCCAGCAGCCCCCGTGAGCAGTTCTTC
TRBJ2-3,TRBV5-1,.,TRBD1,CASSPRDRGRADTQYF,TGCGCCAGCAGCCCCAGGGACAGGGGGCGAGCAGATACGCAGTATTTT
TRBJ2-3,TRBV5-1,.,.,CASSAVALADTQYF,TGCGCCAGCAGCGCGGTAGCCCTAGCAGATACGCAGTATTTT
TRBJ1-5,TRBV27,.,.,CASTLRRGSNQPQHF,TGTGCCAGCACACTTCGACGGGGGAGCAATCAGCCCCAGCATTTT
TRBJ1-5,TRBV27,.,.,CASRQELNQPQHF,TGTGCCAGCAGGCAAGAGCTTAATCAGCCCCAGCATTTT
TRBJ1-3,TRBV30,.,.,CACIKGPRSGDTIYF,TGTGCCTGCATTAAAGGGCCTCGGTCTGGGGACACCATATATTTT
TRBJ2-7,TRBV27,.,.,CASSLWRNYEQYF,TGTGCCAGCAGTTTATGGAGAAACTACGAGCAGTACTTC
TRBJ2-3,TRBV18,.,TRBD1,CASSPANRGLTDTQYF,TGTGCCAGCTCACCGGCGAACAGGGGGCTCACAGATACGCAGTATTTT
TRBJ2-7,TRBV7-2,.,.,CASSQYPQAGGTRYEQYF,TGTGCCAGCAGCCAATACCCCCAGGCAGGGGGGACTCGCTACGAGCAGTACTTC
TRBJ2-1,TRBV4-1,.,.,CASSPLGLGAYNEQFF,TGCGCCAGCAGCCCCCTGGGGCTGGGGGCCTACAATGAGCAGTTCTTC
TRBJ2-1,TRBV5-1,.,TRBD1,CASRTGTGGNEQFF,TGCGCCAGCAGGACCGGGACAGGGGGCAATGAGCAGTTCTTC
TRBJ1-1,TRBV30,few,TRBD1,CAWSVQQGGYTEAFF,TGTGCCTGGAGTGTTCAACAGGGGGGTTACACTGAAGCTTTCTTT
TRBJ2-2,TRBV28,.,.,CASSLAGGTGELFF,TGTGCCAGCAGTTTAGCGGGCGGAACCGGGGAGCTGTTTTTT
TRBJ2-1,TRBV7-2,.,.,CASSSVDMYEQFF,TGTGCCAGCAGCTCGGTGGACATGTATGAGCAGTTCTTC
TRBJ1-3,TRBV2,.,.,CASSEYQNTIYF,TGTGCCAGCAGTGAATATCAGAACACCATATATTTT
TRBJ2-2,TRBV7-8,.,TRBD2,CASSWLAGGPTGELFF,TGTGCCAGCAGCTGGTTAGCGGGAGGGCCGACCGGGGAGCTGTTTTTT
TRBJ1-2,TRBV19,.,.,CASRGPPPTMLYTF,TGTGCCAGTAGGGGGCCGCCCCCAACTATGCTCTACACCTTC
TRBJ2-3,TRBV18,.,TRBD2,CASSQLAGGPALQYF,TGTGCCAGCTCACAACTAGCGGGAGGCCCTGCTTTGCAGTATTTT
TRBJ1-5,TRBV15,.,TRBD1,CATSPRQGGYGNQPQHF,TGTGCCACCAGCCCTCGACAGGGGGGGTATGGCAATCAGCCCCAGCATTTT
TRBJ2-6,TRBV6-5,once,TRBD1,CASSTGEAGANVLTF,TGTGCCAGCAGCACAGGGGAAGCCGGGGCCAACGTCCTGACTTTC
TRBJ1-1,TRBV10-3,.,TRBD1,CAIRRTGVNTEAFF,TGTGCCATCAGGAGGACAGGGGTGAACACTGAAGCTTTCTTT
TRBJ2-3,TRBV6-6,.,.,CASSYSGRNTDTQYF,TGTGCCAGCAGTTACTCAGGACGGAACACAGATACGCAGTATTTT
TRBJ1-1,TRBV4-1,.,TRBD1,CASSQGQGAEAFF,TGCGCCAGCAGCCAAGGACAGGGAGCTGAAGCTTTCTTT
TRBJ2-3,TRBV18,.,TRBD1,CASSPGRQGSDTQYF,TGTGCCAGCTCACCAGGGCGACAGGGTTCAGATACGCAGTATTTT
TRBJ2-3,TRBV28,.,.,CASSRGGWDTDTQYF,TGTGCCAGCAGCCGTGGGGGGTGGGACACAGATACGCAGTATTTT
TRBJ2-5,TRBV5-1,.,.,CASSLVSPGDETQYF,TGCGCCAGCAGCTTGGTATCCCCGGGGGATGAGACCCAGTACTTC
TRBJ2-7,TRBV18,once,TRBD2,CASSRTSGSSYEQYF,TGTGCCAGCTCAAGGACTAGCGGGAGCTCCTACGAGCAGTACTTC
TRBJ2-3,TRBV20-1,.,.,CSAATGPHYF,TGCAGTGCTGCCACGGGGCCCCATTATTTT
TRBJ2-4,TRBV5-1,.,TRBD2,CASSWGGAENIQYF,TGCGCCAGCAGCTGGGGGGGAGCAGAAAACATTCAGTACTTC
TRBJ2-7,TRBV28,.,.,CASSSPSGARYSEQYF,TGTGCCAGCAGTTCCCCTTCCGGTGCGCGTTATTCCGAGCAGTACTTC
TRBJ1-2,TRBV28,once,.,CASSSNRYGYTF,TGTGCCAGCAGTTCAAACAGATATGGCTACACCTTC
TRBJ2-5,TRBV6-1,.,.,CASSEARPGRETQYF,TGTGCCAGCAGTGAAGCTCGTCCAGGGCGGGAGACCCAGTACTTC
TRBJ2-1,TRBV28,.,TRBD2,CASSLGGGRSYNEQFF,TGTGCCAGCAGTTTGGGTGGCGGGAGATCCTACAATGAGCAGTTCTTC
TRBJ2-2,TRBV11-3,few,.,CASSLTGTGELFF,TGTGCCAGCAGCTTAACAGGAACCGGGGAGCTGTTTTTT
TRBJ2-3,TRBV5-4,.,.,CASSSLADTDTQYF,TGTGCCAGCAGCTCACTAGCCGACACAGATACGCAGTATTTT
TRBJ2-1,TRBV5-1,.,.,CASSLSASSYNEQFF,TGCGCCAGCAGCTTGAGCGCGAGCTCCTACAATGAGCAGTTCTTC
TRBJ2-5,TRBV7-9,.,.,CASSLAGARETQYF,TGTGCCAGCAGCTTAGCGGGGGCACGGGAGACCCAGTACTTC
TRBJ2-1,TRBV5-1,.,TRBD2,CASSLGSGRIWGEQFF,TGCGCCAGCAGCTTGGGTAGCGGGAGAATTTGGGGTGAGCAGTTCTTC
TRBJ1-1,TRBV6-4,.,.,CASSQGLHTEAFF,TGTGCCAGCAGTCAGGGGCTTCACACTGAAGCTTTCTTT
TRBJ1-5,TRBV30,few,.,CAWSVSGNDQPQHF,TGTGCCTGGAGTGTTTCCGGAAATGATCAGCCCCAGCATTTT
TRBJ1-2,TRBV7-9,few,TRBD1,CASSPGQGRGYTF,TGTGCCAGCAGCCCCGGACAGGGTCGAGGCTACACCTTC
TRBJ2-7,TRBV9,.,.,CASSAEGATPGGGQYF,TGTGCCAGCAGCGCAGAGGGGGCGACCCCCGGGGGGGGGCAGTACTTC